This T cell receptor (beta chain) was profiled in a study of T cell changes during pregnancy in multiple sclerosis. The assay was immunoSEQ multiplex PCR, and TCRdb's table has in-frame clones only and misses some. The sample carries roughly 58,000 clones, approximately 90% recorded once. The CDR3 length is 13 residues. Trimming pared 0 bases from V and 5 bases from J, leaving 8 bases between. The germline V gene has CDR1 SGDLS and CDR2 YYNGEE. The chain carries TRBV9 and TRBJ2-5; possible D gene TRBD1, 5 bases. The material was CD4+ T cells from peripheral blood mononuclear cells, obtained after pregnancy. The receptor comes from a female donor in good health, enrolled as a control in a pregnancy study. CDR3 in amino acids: CASSVAPGETQYF. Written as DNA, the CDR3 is TGTGCCAGCAGCGTAGCCCCAGGGGAGACCCAGTACTTC.